This T cell receptor beta chain was sequenced during a study of cytomegalovirus exposure and HLA in healthy donors. With 60 Vbeta and 13 Jbeta primers, the PCR was carried out. Sequencing used immunoSEQ multiplex PCR; TCRdb keeps in-frame clones, though not all of them. The sample records about 91,000 clones, around 68% being singletons. This clonotype was sampled from a female donor in good health and CMV-seronegative. The sample comprised PBMCs.

CDR3: CAATPGGTEAFF. The CDR3 nucleotides read TGTGCCGCAACCCCAGGGGGCACTGAAGCTTTCTTT. The gene calls are TRBV10-3 and TRBJ1-1; 7 positions match TRBD1. The CDR3 runs 12 residues. Trimming at V came to 11 bases and at J to 4 bases, leaving 7 bases not matched to a gene. Germline V gives CDR1 ENHRY, CDR2 SYGVKD.